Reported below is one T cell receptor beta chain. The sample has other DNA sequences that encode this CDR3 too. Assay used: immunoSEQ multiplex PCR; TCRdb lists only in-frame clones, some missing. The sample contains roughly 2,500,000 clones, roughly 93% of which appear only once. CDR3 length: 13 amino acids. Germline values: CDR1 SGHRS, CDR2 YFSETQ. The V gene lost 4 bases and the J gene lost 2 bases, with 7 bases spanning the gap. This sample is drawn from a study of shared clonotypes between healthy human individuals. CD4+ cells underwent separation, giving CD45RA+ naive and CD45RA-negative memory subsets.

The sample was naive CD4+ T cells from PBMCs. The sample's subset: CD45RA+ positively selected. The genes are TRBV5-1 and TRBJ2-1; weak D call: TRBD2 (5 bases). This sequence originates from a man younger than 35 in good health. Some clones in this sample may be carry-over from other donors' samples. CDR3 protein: CASSLGTYNEQFF. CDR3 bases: TGCGCCAGCAGCCTCGGGACCTACAATGAGCAGTTCTTC.